Sequencing of this T cell receptor (beta chain) was carried out in a study of type 1 regulatory T cells. With regard to this clonotype: Its antigen is as yet unknown.

Trimming removed 0 bases at V and 8 bases at J, with 9 bases between. Germline V gives CDR1 LGHNA, CDR2 YSLEER. This CDR3 is built from 13 residues. TCRdb independently ran MiXCR on the reads; one entry per CDR3 protein. The data contain tens of thousands of distinct CDR3 sequences, roughly 60% of them seen just once; the ten biggest clones take up 1.8%. This chain uses TRBV4-3 with TRBJ2-3; D might be TRBD2 (6 bases). This sequence originates from a human donor in good health. What was sequenced was cultured non-Tr1 T cells, either the whole culture or a sorted T cell fraction (not recorded which). CDR3: CASSQDFGGTQYF. In nucleotides, the CDR3 is TGCGCCAGCAGCCAAGATTTCGGGGGTACGCAGTATTTT.